A selection of T cell receptor beta chains follows, all from one sample in a study of PD-L1 blockade in urothelial cancer. Data came from immunoSEQ multiplex PCR; TCRdb stores just in-frame clones and leaves some out. The sample shows approximately 41,000 clones, 70% to 90% of them seen only once. The sequencing used PBMCs, collected around atezolizumab (anti-PD-L1) treatment. The receptors originated from a man older than 75 with urothelial cancer. Each CDR3 is given with its conserved first and last residue. D genes are given only for firm matches. Clone size is given for some rows only: seen once, a few or many times, or a class if the clone is expanded.

j_call d_call v_call clone_size cdr3_nt cdr3_aa
TRBJ2-1 TRBD2 TRBV19 . TGTGCCAGTAGTATTCCTCGGGGGGTGGCTAGCGGGAGAGGGTTCGCTGGTGAGCAGTTCTTC CASSIPRGVASGRGFAGEQFF
TRBJ2-7 . TRBV9 . TGTGCCAGCAGCGTCGGCAGGGGAAGCTACGAGCAGTACTTC CASSVGRGSYEQYF
TRBJ1-2 . TRBV5-4 few TGTGCCAGCAGCTTGGACAGCTACCAGCAAGGCTACACCTTC CASSLDSYQQGYTF
TRBJ2-1 TRBD2 TRBV18 . TGTGCCAGCTCACCGCGGGAGCCCCCTGAGCAGTTCTTC CASSPREPPEQFF
TRBJ2-1 TRBD2 TRBV27 . TGTGCCAGCAGCTGGTGGCGCTATCTAGCGGGAATTCACAATGAGCAGTTCTTC CASSWWRYLAGIHNEQFF
TRBJ2-7 TRBD2 TRBV11-2 once TGTGCCAGCAGCTTACTTGGGACTAGCGGGAGGCGGCCCTACGAGCAGTACTTC CASSLLGTSGRRPYEQYF
TRBJ2-7 . TRBV10-3 once TGTGCCATCAGGGACCCGGGGGACTCACTATACGAGCAGTACTTC CAIRDPGDSLYEQYF
TRBJ1-2 . TRBV27 . TGTGCCAGCAGCCCAGGGACTCCCGGTGAATCCTATGGCTACACCTTC CASSPGTPGESYGYTF
TRBJ1-2 . TRBV7-9 medium-sized TGTGCCAGCAGCCAGGGGACGTCCCTGGGAGGCTACACCTTC CASSQGTSLGGYTF
TRBJ1-2 TRBD1 TRBV7-9 . TGTGCCAGCAGCTCAGCCGGGACAGCCCATGGCTACACCTTC CASSSAGTAHGYTF